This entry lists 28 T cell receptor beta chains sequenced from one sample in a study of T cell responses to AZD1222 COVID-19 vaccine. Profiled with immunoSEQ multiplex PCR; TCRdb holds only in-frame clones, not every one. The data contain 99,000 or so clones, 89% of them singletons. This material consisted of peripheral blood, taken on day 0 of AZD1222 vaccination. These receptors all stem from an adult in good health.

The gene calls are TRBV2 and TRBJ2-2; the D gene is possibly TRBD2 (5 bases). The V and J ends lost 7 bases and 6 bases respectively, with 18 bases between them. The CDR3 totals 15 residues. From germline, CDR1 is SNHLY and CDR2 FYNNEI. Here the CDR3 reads CASIPTGNTAGELFF. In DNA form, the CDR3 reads TGTGCCAGCATCCCGACCGGGAATACGGCCGGGGAGCTGTTTTTT.

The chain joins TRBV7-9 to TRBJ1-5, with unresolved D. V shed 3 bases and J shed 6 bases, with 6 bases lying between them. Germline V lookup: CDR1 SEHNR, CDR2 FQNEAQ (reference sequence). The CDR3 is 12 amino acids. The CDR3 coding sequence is TGTGCCAGCAGCTTGCATCCTCAGCCCCAGCATTTT. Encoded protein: CASSLHPQPQHF.

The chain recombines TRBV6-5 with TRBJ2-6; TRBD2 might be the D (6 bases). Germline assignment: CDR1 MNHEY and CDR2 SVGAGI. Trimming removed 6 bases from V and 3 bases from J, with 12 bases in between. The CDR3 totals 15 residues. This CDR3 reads CASSLGAGGANVLTF. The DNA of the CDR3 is TGTGCCAGCAGCCTCGGAGCGGGTGGGGCCAACGTCCTGACTTTC.

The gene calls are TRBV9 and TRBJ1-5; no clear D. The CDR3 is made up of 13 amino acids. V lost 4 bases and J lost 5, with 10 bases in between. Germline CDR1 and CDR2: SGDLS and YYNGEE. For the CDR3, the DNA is TGTGCCAGCAGCCTGGGGTACGATCAGCCCCAGCATTTT. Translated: CASSLGYDQPQHF.

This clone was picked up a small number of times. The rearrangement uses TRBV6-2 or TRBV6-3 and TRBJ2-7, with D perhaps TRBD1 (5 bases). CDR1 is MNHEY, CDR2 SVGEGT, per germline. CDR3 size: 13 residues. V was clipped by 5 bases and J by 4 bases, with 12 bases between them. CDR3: CASSLKSGYEQYF. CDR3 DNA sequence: TGTGCCAGCAGTCTCAAGTCAGGGTACGAGCAGTACTTC.

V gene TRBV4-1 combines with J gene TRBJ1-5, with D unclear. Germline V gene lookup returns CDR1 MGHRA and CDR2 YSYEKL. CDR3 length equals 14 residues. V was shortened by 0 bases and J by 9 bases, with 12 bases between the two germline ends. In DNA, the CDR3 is TGCGCCAGCAGCCAAGAAAAAGGGTTCTGGCCCCAGCATTTT. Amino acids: CASSQEKGFWPQHF.

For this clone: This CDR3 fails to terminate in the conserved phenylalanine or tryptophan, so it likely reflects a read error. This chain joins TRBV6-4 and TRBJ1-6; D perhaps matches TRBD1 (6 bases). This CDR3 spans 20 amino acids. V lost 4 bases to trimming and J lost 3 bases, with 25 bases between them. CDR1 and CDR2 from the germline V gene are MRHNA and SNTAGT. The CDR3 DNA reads TGTGCCAGCAGTGTCCTCAGGGGAAGGTTTTCAAGGGGCTATAATTCACCCCTCCACCTT. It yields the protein CASSVLRGRFSRGYNSPLHL.

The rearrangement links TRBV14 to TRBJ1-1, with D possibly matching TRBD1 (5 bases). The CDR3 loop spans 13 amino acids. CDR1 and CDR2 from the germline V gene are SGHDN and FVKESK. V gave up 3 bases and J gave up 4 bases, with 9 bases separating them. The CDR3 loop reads CASSQGLSTEAFF. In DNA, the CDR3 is TGTGCCAGCAGCCAGGGGCTGAGCACTGAAGCTTTCTTT.

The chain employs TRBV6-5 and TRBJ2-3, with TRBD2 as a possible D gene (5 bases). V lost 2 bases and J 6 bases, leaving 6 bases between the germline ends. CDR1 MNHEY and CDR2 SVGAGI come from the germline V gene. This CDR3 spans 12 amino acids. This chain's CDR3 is CASSYRGDTQYF. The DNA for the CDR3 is TGTGCCAGCAGTTACCGAGGGGATACGCAGTATTTT.

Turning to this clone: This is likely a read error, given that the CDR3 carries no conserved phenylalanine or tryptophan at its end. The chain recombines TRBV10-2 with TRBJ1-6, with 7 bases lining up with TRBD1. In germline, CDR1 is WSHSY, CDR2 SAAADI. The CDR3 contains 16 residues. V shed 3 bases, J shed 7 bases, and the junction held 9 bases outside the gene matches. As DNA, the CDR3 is TGCGCCAGCAGTGATCACAGGGGCGCGGGCAATTCACCCCTCCACCTT. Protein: CASSDHRGAGNSPLHL.

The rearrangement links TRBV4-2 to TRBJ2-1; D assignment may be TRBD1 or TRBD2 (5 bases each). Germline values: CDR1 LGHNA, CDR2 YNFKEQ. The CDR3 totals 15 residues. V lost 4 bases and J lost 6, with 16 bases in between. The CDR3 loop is CASSPVGPGFNEQFF. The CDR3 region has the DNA TGTGCCAGCAGCCCAGTGGGACCAGGGTTCAATGAGCAGTTCTTC.

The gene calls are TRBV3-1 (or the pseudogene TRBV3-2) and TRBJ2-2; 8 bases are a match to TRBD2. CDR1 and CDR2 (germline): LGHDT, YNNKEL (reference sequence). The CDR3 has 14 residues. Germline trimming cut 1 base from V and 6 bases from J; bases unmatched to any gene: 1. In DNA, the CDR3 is TGTGCCAGCAGCCAAGCCGGGGGGGCCGGGGAGCTGTTTTTT. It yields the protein CASSQAGGAGELFF.

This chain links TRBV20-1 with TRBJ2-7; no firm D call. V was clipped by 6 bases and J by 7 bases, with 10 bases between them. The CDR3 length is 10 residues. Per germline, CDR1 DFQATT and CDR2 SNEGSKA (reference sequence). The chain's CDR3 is CSAPFGEQYF. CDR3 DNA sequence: TGCAGTGCCCCCTTCGGAGAGCAGTACTTC.

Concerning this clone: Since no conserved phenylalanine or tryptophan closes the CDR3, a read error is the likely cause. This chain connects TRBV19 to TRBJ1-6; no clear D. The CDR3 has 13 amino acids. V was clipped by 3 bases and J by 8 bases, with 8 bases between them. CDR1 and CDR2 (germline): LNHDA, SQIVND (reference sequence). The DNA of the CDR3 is TGTGCCAGTAGTATTGATCGTGATTCACCCCTCCACCTT. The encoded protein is CASSIDRDSPLHL.

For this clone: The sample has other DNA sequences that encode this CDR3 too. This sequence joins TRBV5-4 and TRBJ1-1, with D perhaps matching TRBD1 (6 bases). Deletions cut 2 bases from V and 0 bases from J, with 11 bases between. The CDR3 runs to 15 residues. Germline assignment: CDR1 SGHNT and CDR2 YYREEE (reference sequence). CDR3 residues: CASSLPGHLNTEAFF. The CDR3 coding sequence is TGTGCCAGCAGCTTACCGGGACACTTGAACACTGAAGCTTTCTTT.

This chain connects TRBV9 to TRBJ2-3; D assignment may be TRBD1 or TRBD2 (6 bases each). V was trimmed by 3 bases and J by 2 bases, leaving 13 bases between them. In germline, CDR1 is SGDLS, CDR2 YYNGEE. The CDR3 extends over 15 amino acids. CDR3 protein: CASSAWGATTDTQYF. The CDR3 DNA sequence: TGTGCCAGCAGCGCGTGGGGGGCCACCACAGATACGCAGTATTTT. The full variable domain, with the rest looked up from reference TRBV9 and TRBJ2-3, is DSGVTQTPKHLITATGQRVTLRCSPRSGDLSVYWYQQSLDQGLQFLIQYYNGEERAKGNILERFSAQQFPDLHSELNLSSLELGDSALYFCASSAWGATTDTQYFGPGTRLTVL.

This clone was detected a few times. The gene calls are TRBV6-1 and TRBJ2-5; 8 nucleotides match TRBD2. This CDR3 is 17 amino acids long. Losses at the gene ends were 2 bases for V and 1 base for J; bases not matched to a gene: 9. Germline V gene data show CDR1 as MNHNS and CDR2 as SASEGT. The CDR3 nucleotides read TGTGCCAGCAGTGAACAGGTGCTAGCGGGTTCCCAAGAGACCCAGTACTTC. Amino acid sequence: CASSEQVLAGSQETQYF.

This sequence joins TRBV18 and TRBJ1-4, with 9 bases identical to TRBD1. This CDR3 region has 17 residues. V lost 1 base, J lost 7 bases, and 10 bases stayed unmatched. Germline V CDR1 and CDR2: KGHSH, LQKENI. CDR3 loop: CASSPRDREMEGEKLFF. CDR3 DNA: TGTGCCAGCTCACCACGGGACAGGGAGATGGAGGGTGAAAAACTGTTTTTT. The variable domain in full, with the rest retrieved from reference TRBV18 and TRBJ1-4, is NAGVMQNPRHLVRRRGQEARLRCSPMKGHSHVYWYRQLPEEGLKFMVYLQKENIIDESGMPKERFSAEFPKEGPSILRIQQVVRGDSAAYFCASSPRDREMEGEKLFFGSGTQLSVL.

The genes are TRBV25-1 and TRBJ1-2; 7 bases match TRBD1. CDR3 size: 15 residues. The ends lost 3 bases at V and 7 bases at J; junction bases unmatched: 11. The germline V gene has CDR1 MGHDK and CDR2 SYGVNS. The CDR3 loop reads CASSEGGRGRSGYTF. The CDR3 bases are TGTGCCAGCAGTGAGGGCGGCAGGGGGAGAAGTGGCTACACCTTC.

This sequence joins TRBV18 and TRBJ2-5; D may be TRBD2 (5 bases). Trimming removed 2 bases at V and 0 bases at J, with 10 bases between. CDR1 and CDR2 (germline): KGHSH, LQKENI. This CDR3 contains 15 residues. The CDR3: CASSPWPGNQETQYF. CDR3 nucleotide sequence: TGTGCCAGCTCACCATGGCCGGGGAACCAAGAGACCCAGTACTTC. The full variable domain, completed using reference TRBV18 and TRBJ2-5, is NAGVMQNPRHLVRRRGQEARLRCSPMKGHSHVYWYRQLPEEGLKFMVYLQKENIIDESGMPKERFSAEFPKEGPSILRIQQVVRGDSAAYFCASSPWPGNQETQYFGPGTRLLVL.

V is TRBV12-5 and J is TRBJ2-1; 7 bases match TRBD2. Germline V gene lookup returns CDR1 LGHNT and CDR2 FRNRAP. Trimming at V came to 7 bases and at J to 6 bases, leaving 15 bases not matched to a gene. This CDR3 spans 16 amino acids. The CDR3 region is CASALRGEGLRNEQFF. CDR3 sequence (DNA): TGTGCTAGTGCCCTAAGAGGGGAGGGACTGCGCAATGAGCAGTTCTTC.

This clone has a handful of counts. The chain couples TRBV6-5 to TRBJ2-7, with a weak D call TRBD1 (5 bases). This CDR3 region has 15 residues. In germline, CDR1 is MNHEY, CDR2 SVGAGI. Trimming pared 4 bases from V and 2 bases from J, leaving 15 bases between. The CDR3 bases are TGTGCCAGCAGTTTGCCCAGGGCAAAACCCTACGAGCAGTACTTC. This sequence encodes CASSLPRAKPYEQYF.

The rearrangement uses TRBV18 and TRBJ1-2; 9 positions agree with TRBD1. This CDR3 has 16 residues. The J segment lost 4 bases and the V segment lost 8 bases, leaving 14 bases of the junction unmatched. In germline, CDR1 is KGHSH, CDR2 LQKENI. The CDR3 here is CASQSTDRGRFYGYTF. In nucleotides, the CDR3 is TGTGCCAGCCAATCGACGGACAGGGGTCGGTTCTATGGCTACACCTTC. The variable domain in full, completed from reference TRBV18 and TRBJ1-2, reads NAGVMQNPRHLVRRRGQEARLRCSPMKGHSHVYWYRQLPEEGLKFMVYLQKENIIDESGMPKERFSAEFPKEGPSILRIQQVVRGDSAAYFCASQSTDRGRFYGYTFGSGTRLTVV.

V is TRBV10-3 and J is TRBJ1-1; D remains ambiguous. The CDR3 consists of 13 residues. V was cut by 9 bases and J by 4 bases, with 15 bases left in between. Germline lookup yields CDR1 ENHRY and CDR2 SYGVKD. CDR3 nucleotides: TGTGCCATGGGCTCTGAGGGAGGCACTGAAGCTTTCTTT. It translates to CAMGSEGGTEAFF.

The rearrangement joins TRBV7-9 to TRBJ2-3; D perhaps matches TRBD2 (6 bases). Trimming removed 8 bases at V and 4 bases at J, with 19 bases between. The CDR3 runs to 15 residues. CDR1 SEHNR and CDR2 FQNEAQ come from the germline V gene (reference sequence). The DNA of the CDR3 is TGTGCCAGCTTAATTCAAGGGACTTGGCCAGATACGCAGTATTTT. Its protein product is CASLIQGTWPDTQYF.

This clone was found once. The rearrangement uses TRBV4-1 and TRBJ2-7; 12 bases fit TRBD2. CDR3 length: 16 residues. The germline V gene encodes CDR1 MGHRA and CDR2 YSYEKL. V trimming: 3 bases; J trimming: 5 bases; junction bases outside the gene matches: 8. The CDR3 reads CASSQSGLAGLNEQYF. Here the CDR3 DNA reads TGCGCCAGCAGCCAGTCTGGACTAGCGGGGTTAAACGAGCAGTACTTC.

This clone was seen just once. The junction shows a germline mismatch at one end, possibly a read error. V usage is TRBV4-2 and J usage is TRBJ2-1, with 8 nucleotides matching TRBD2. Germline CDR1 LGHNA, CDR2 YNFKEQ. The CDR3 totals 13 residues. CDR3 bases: TGTGCCAGCAGCCAGGGACTAGTGGGGGAGCTGTTCTTC. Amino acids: CASSQGLVGELFF.

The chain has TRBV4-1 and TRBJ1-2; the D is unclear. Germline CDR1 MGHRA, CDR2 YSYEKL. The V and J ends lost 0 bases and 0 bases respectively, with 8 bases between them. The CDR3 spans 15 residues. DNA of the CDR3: TGCGCCAGCAGCCAAGAGGAGAGAGCTAACTATGGCTACACCTTC. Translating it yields CASSQEERANYGYTF.